These 32 T cell receptor beta chains were sequenced from one sample in a study of T cells after yellow fever vaccination. TCRdb analysed the 5' RACE reads with MiXCR anew, one entry per CDR3 protein. The table lists under 200,000 distinct CDR3 sequences, 8% to 13% of them singletons, with 35% to 40% in the top ten. Sequenced here: CD8+ T cells sorted from PBMCs, sampled 15 days after the yellow fever booster vaccination. The origin of the receptors is a man aged 18 to 30 who received the YFV17D yellow fever vaccine.

This clonotype was observed a handful of times. V is TRBV6-2 or TRBV6-3 and J is TRBJ2-7, with 8 bases matching TRBD1. The V and J ends lost 6 bases and 2 bases, in that order; junction bases with no gene match: 6. Germline V CDR1 and CDR2: MNHEY, SVGEGT. The CDR3 is 14 residues long. This CDR3 reads CASSRQGTTYEQYV. Here the CDR3 DNA reads TGTGCCAGCAGCCGACAGGGGACCACCTACGAGCAGTACGTC.

This clonotype was detected only a few times. The chain uses TRBV4-1 and TRBJ2-3; the match to TRBD2 covers 8 bases. The junction had 10 bases not matched to a gene; V was cut back by 11 bases and J by 0 bases. The CDR3 runs to 15 residues. Germline CDR1 is MGHRA and CDR2 is YSYEKL. This chain's CDR3 is CASLAPGGSTDTQYF. The DNA of the CDR3 is TGCGCCTCCCTGGCCCCGGGGGGGAGCACAGATACGCAGTATTTT.

The chain combines TRBV7-3 with TRBJ2-3; 9 nucleotides agree with TRBD1. Germline V gene lookup returns CDR1 SGHTA and CDR2 FQGTGA. V lost 5 bases, J lost 4 bases, and 7 bases stayed unmatched. This CDR3 spans 15 amino acids. The CDR3 nucleotides read TGTGCCAGCAGCACAGGGGGCGCGTACGCAGATACGCAGTATTTT. It codes for CASSTGGAYADTQYF.

The chain employs TRBV4-2 and TRBJ1-1; possible D gene TRBD1, 5 bases. Per the germline V gene, CDR1 is LGHNA and CDR2 is YNFKEQ. Trimming took off 3 bases at V and 3 bases at J, with 11 bases between the two ends. The CDR3 consists of 14 residues. For the CDR3, the DNA is TGTGCCAGCAGCCACGCTCAGGGACACACTGAAGCTTTCTTT. This encodes CASSHAQGHTEAFF.

The V and J genes are TRBV6-4 and TRBJ2-1, with 9 bases aligning to TRBD2. The CDR3 loop spans 15 amino acids. The junction had 1 base not matched to a gene; V was cut back by 0 bases and J by 4 bases. Germline V gene sequence: CDR1 MRHNA, CDR2 SNTAGT. CDR3 nucleotides: TGTGCCAGCAGTGACTCTAGCGGGAGTTACAATGAGCAGTTCTTC. Its translation is CASSDSSGSYNEQFF.

The V gene is TRBV4-1, the J gene TRBJ1-5; D might be TRBD1 (6 bases). CDR1 and CDR2 from the germline V gene are MGHRA and YSYEKL. Trimming stripped 0 bases from V and 1 base from J, with 13 bases between. The CDR3 spans 17 residues. The CDR3 here is CASSQDRGGWSNQPQHF. The CDR3 coding sequence is TGCGCCAGCAGCCAAGATCGGGGGGGCTGGAGCAATCAGCCCCAGCATTTT.

This clonotype was observed a handful of times. The J gene is TRBJ2-5, the V gene TRBV4-1; D unresolved. The germline gives CDR1 MGHRA, CDR2 YSYEKL. V shed 1 base and J shed 3 bases, with 9 bases lying between them. CDR3 length: 14 amino acids. As DNA, the CDR3 is TGCGCCAGCAGCCAAGTCGGGCTGAAAGAGACCCAGTACTTC. Protein: CASSQVGLKETQYF.

This clonotype was found many times. The chain is built from TRBV7-9 and TRBJ2-5, with D perhaps TRBD2 (5 bases). The germline V and J ends were trimmed by 5 bases and 7 bases, with 23 bases remaining between them. The CDR3 has 16 amino acids. Germline V lookup: CDR1 SEHNR, CDR2 FQNEAQ (reference sequence). Here the CDR3 DNA reads TGTGCCAGCAGCCCATCTGGACTGTACCTCCGGGGGACCCAGTACTTC. Its translation: CASSPSGLYLRGTQYF.

There are many counts of this clonotype. The chain links TRBV5-1 to TRBJ2-7; TRBD2 matches at 9 bases. This CDR3 is built from 15 residues. CDR1 and CDR2 (germline): SGHRS, YFSETQ. V trimming: 0 bases; J trimming: 3 bases; junction bases outside the gene matches: 4. The CDR3 region is CASSLGSGGLYEQYV. CDR3 bases: TGCGCCAGCAGCTTGGGTAGCGGGGGCCTCTACGAGCAGTACGTC.

The chain combines TRBV6-1 with TRBJ1-5; a weak D match, TRBD1 (6 bases). Per germline, CDR1 MNHNS and CDR2 SASEGT. This CDR3 is built from 13 residues. Trimming left V 3 bases short and J 6 bases short, with 9 bases between. The CDR3 nucleotides are TGTGCCAGCAGTGACAGGGGTCCTCAGCCCCAGCATTTT. Its translation is CASSDRGPQPQHF.

This clonotype was counted between two and nine times. The chain employs TRBV7-8 and TRBJ1-5, with 9 bases that match TRBD1. V shed 5 bases and J 5 bases; nucleotides not matched to a gene: 4. Germline CDR1 and CDR2: SGHVS and FQNEAQ. The CDR3 runs to 14 residues. CDR3 nucleotides: TGTGCCAGCAGCCCGTGGACAGGGGATCAGCCCCAGCATTTT. Translated, it gives CASSPWTGDQPQHF.

The genes are TRBV29-1 and TRBJ2-2; no definite D call. V was clipped by 5 bases and J by 3 bases, with 10 bases between them. The CDR3 loop spans 13 amino acids. Germline values: CDR1 SQVTM, CDR2 ANQGSEA. CDR3 sequence reads: CSVRPVDTGELFF. DNA of the CDR3: TGCAGCGTTCGTCCAGTTGACACCGGGGAGCTGTTTTTT.

This clonotype was observed a handful of times. V gene TRBV4-3 combines with J gene TRBJ1-3, with 10 bases fitting TRBD1. Germline-derived CDR1 and CDR2 are LGHNA and YSLEER. Trimming at V came to 4 bases and at J to 4 bases, leaving 1 base not matched to a gene. The CDR3 has 14 residues. The CDR3 DNA sequence: TGCGCCAGCAGCCTGGGACAGGGGGGAAACACCATATATTTT. This translates into CASSLGQGGNTIYF.

This clonotype was detected ten times or more. As DNA, the CDR3 is TGCGCCAGCAGCTTGGGGGACAGGGAAACGACAACTGAAGCTTTCTTT. Amino acids: CASSLGDRETTTEAFF. The chain links TRBV5-1 to TRBJ1-1; TRBD1 matches at 9 bases. Germline loops: CDR1 SGHRS, CDR2 YFSETQ. Trimming took 0 bases from V and 5 from J; bases not matched to a gene: 8. The CDR3 extends over 16 amino acids.

This clonotype was counted a few times. The chain employs TRBV29-1 and TRBJ2-2, with 8 bases identical to TRBD2. Per germline, CDR1 SQVTM and CDR2 ANQGSEA. With 7 bases clipped from V and 4 bases from J, the junction kept 8 bases outside the gene matches. This CDR3 is built from 14 residues. The CDR3 DNA follows: TGCAGCGCTGAGGGCGGGGGGCTCACCGGGGAGCTGTTTTTT. This encodes CSAEGGGLTGELFF.

This clonotype was seen more than once but under ten times. The chain recombines TRBV7-2 with TRBJ2-5; D unclear. The CDR3 has 15 amino acids. Germline lookup yields CDR1 SGHTA and CDR2 FQGNSA. V lost 2 bases and J lost 1, with 11 bases in between. CDR3 nucleotides: TGTGCCAGCAGCTTATGGTCACGGAGCCAAGAGACCCAGTACTTC. As protein: CASSLWSRSQETQYF.

This clonotype was counted ten times or more. The rearrangement uses TRBV12-3 or TRBV12-4 and TRBJ2-3; 9 bases align to TRBD1. Unmatched junction bases numbered 5, after V lost 7 bases and J lost 6 bases. The length of the CDR3 is 13 residues. The CDR3 DNA reads as TGTGCCAGCAACGGACAGGGGCTCGATACGCAGTATTTT. Protein product: CASNGQGLDTQYF.

The genes are TRBV6-5 and TRBJ1-1; maybe TRBD1 (5 bases). The CDR3 spans 14 residues. The V end was cut by 2 bases, the J end by 6 bases, with 13 bases between. Germline V CDR1 and CDR2: MNHEY, SVGAGI. This chain's CDR3 is CASSYGPGLPEAFF. The CDR3 nucleotides read TGTGCCAGCAGTTACGGTCCGGGACTCCCTGAAGCTTTCTTT.

The chain joins TRBV6-5 to TRBJ2-1; no firm D call. Germline CDR1 and CDR2: MNHEY and SVGAGI. The ends were cut back, 4 bases at V and 4 bases at J, with 8 bases in the middle. This CDR3 comprises 13 residues. CDR3 nucleotides: TGTGCCAGCAGTTTCGGACGGTACAATGAGCAGTTCTTC. Amino acid sequence: CASSFGRYNEQFF.

This clonotype was picked up many times. The chain employs TRBV5-6 and TRBJ2-5; 8 bases line up with TRBD1. The trim removed 5 bases at V and 4 bases at J, leaving 10 bases unmatched. Per the germline V gene, CDR1 is SGHDT and CDR2 is YYEEEE. This CDR3 contains 15 residues. The chain's CDR3 is CASRRTDRGIETQYF. CDR3 in DNA: TGTGCCAGCAGGCGGACCGACAGGGGAATAGAGACCCAGTACTTC.

The V gene is TRBV29-1, the J gene TRBJ1-1; 9 bases line up with TRBD1. Germline assignment: CDR1 SQVTM and CDR2 ANQGSEA. Trimming cost V 7 bases and J 1 base; bases outside gene matches: 1. The CDR3 is made up of 12 amino acids. CDR3 amino acids: CSGQGENTEAFF. The CDR3 coding sequence is TGCAGCGGACAGGGGGAGAACACTGAAGCTTTCTTT.

The sample holds many counts of this clonotype. The junction departs from germline at one end; a sequencing error may be responsible. V is TRBV29-1 and J is TRBJ2-4; D possibly corresponds to TRBD1 (6 bases). CDR3 size: 11 residues. The germline V gene has CDR1 SQVTM and CDR2 ANQGSEA. Here the CDR3 reads CSVEETQGVDF. CDR3 in DNA: TGCAGCGTTGAAGAGACACAGGGTGTGGACTTC.

This clonotype was counted only a few times. This chain links TRBV6-5 with TRBJ1-1, with D uncertain. The germline gives CDR1 MNHEY, CDR2 SVGAGI. Trimming stripped 2 bases from V and 4 bases from J, with 11 bases between. The CDR3 sequence is 14 residues long. CDR3: CASSYPGEVTEAFF. The CDR3 DNA reads TGTGCCAGCAGTTACCCCGGGGAGGTCACTGAAGCTTTCTTT.

The genes are TRBV7-3 and TRBJ2-3; 7 positions agree with TRBD2. The CDR3 spans 15 residues. V was clipped by 1 base and J by 8 bases; unmatched bases: 9. Germline V lookup: CDR1 SGHTA, CDR2 FQGTGA. In DNA, the CDR3 is TGTGCCAGCAGCTTAAGACTAGCACCATCAGCTACGCAGTATTTT. This encodes CASSLRLAPSATQYF.

This clonotype was found a few times. V usage is TRBV4-1 and J usage is TRBJ2-7; D possibly corresponds to TRBD2 (5 bases). The CDR3 is 14 residues long. Germline CDR1 MGHRA, CDR2 YSYEKL. The germline V and J ends were trimmed by 2 bases and 6 bases, with 14 bases remaining between them. CDR3 sequence reads: CASSQLQEASEQYF. The CDR3 DNA sequence: TGCGCCAGCAGCCAACTTCAGGAGGCTAGCGAGCAGTACTTC.

This clonotype was seen many times. The V and J genes are TRBV7-8 and TRBJ2-7; 9 bases line up with TRBD1. This CDR3 region has 15 residues. CDR1 is SGHVS, CDR2 FQNEAQ, per germline. Trimming took 5 bases from V and 4 from J; bases not matched to a gene: 9. The CDR3 reads CASSGRDRVTYEQYF. For the CDR3, the DNA is TGTGCCAGCAGCGGCCGGGACAGGGTCACATACGAGCAGTACTTC.

This chain joins TRBV20-1 and TRBJ2-7; D unclear. Per germline, CDR1 DFQATT and CDR2 SNEGSKA (reference sequence). Trimming removed 3 bases from V and 3 bases from J, with 15 bases in between. The CDR3 covers 14 residues. The CDR3 is CSARSIEAVYEQYF. CDR3 DNA: TGCAGTGCTAGGTCCATCGAGGCCGTCTACGAGCAGTACTTC.

This clonotype has more than one count but fewer than ten. The chain employs TRBV27 and TRBJ2-5, with a weak D call TRBD1 (6 bases). V lost 10 bases, J lost 0 bases, and 12 bases lay in between. The CDR3 runs 13 residues. Germline V gene data show CDR1 as MNHEY and CDR2 as SMNVEV (reference sequence). The DNA of the CDR3 is TGTGCCACGACCGGACAGAACCAAGAGACCCAGTACTTC. It encodes CATTGQNQETQYF.

The chain employs TRBV7-2 and TRBJ2-1; the D gene could be TRBD1 or TRBD2 (5 bases each). Trimming left V 8 bases short and J 9 bases short, with 5 bases between. The CDR3 extends over 9 amino acids. The germline gives CDR1 SGHTA, CDR2 FQGNSA. CDR3 nucleotide sequence: TGTGCCAGCGGGGGTGAGCAGTTCTTC. Its protein is CASGGEQFF.

The V call is TRBV6-1, the J call TRBJ1-5; no clear D. Trimming took 3 bases from V and 0 from J, leaving 9 bases between them. This CDR3 is built from 15 residues. CDR1 and CDR2 (germline): MNHNS, SASEGT. The CDR3 nucleotides are TGTGCCAGCAGTGACGGAACTTATAGCAATCAGCCCCAGCATTTT. The encoded protein is CASSDGTYSNQPQHF.

The chain recombines TRBV7-9 with TRBJ2-1; 8 positions agree with TRBD2. Trimming removed 4 bases from V and 10 bases from J; junction bases left unmatched: 15. Germline V gives CDR1 SEHNR, CDR2 FQNEAQ (reference sequence). The CDR3 length is 16 residues. Here the CDR3 DNA reads TGTGCCAGCAGCTCATCGGGGGGGGCAATCCGGCAGGAGCAGTTCTTC. Residues: CASSSSGGAIRQEQFF.

The J gene is TRBJ2-5, the V gene TRBV20-1; 7 bases fit TRBD1. The length of the CDR3 is 17 residues. The germline CDR1 and CDR2 sequences are DFQATT and SNEGSKA (reference sequence). V was clipped by 3 bases and J by 5 bases; unmatched bases: 18. The CDR3 here is CSASGVEADRVGETQYF. The CDR3 bases are TGCAGTGCTAGTGGGGTTGAGGCCGACAGGGTGGGGGAGACCCAGTACTTC.